The clone carrying this T cell receptor (beta chain) occurred once. Its antigen is currently unknown. This sample was taken from a study of graft-versus-host responses after intestinal transplantation. Study details: Induction with anti-thymocyte globulin, then tacrolimus and steroids for three to four years, was given to all recipients.

Libraries were prepared by immunoSEQ multiplex PCR; TCRdb keeps only in-frame clonotypes and omits some of them. The table shows nearly 110,000 clones, with roughly 90% occurring only once. Trimming shortened V by 4 bases and J by 7 bases, and 8 bases separated the two germline ends. Germline V CDR1 and CDR2: SEHNR, FQNEAQ (reference sequence). This CDR3 has 12 residues. This TCR was recovered from a human donor who was the organ donor for an intestinal transplant. The chain carries TRBV7-9 and TRBJ2-1; D remains ambiguous. The material sequenced was unstimulated CD4+ T cells sorted from spleen or lymph node cells, taken before transplant. The CDR3 DNA is TGTGCCAGCAGCTCAAGAGAGAATGAGCAGTTCTTC. Amino acids: CASSSRENEQFF. Drawing the rest from reference TRBV7-9 and TRBJ2-1, the complete variable domain is DTGVSQNPRHKITKRGQNVTFRCDPISEHNRLYWYRQTLGQGPEFLTYFQNEAQLEKSRLLSDRFSAERPKGSFSTLEIQRTEQGDSAMYLCASSSRENEQFFGPGTRLTVL.